This T cell receptor beta chain was observed in a study of OX40 agonist ivuxolimab in advanced cancers. Study-wide findings and caveats: Expanded clones were, on average, more numerous in CD8+ T cells than in CD4+. At 0.1 to 3.0 mg/kg and by week 6, CD4+ and CD8+ T cells in the blood had expanded clonally. Clonal expansion was among the lowest in partial responders at 0.1-3.0 mg/kg, especially CD8+. Antigen targets of the expanded peripheral T cells went undetermined.

Sequencing used immunoSEQ multiplex PCR; TCRdb keeps in-frame clones, though not all of them. The profile covers tens of thousands of clones, with just under 95% appearing a single time and about 15% taken by the ten largest. V gave up 2 bases and J gave up 1 base, with 11 bases separating them. The germline V gene encodes CDR1 MNHNY and CDR2 SVGAGI (reference sequence). The CDR3 length is 15 residues. This clone has a handful of counts. Its antigen is unknown. Here the sequenced sample was CD4+ or CD8+ T cells sorted from blood, taken in a trial of the OX40 agonist ivuxolimab. This receptor was taken from an adult with an advanced solid tumor such as melanoma, head and neck, liver or kidney cancer. This chain connects TRBV6-6 to TRBJ1-1, with D unclear. The CDR3 nucleotides read TGTGCCAGCAGTTACCCCCCGATGGCGAACACTGAAGCTTTCTTT. Translating it yields CASSYPPMANTEAFF.